A selection of T cell receptor beta chains follows, all from one sample in a study of T-cell memory formation after mild COVID-19. Each CDR3 protein gets one entry after TCRdb re-called the 5' RACE reads with MiXCR. The data contain approximately 100,000 distinct CDR3 sequences, approximately 15% of them singletons. The sequenced material came from PBMCs or a T cell subset sorted from them (not recorded which). The origin of the receptors is an adult woman who had mild COVID-19 (a few samples of this study predate the infection). Cell type and time point are not known. CDR3s include the opening cysteine and the closing phenylalanine or tryptophan. The order of the fields is clone size, J gene, D gene, V gene, CDR3 protein, CDR3 DNA. A D gene is named only where the DNA matches it firmly. Clone size is stated in some rows and not others, as once, few, many or a class when expanded.

clone size: few
J gene: TRBJ2-2
D gene: TRBD2
V gene: TRBV7-3
CDR3 protein: CASSLWSGGPAGELFF
CDR3 DNA: TGTGCCAGCAGCTTATGGTCGGGAGGGCCGGCCGGGGAGCTGTTTTTT

clone size: many
J gene: TRBJ2-5
D gene: TRBD2
V gene: TRBV7-6
CDR3 protein: CASSLGRGGLETQYF
CDR3 DNA: TGTGCCAGCAGCTTAGGCCGGGGGGGGCTCGAGACCCAGTACTTC

clone size: .
J gene: TRBJ2-7
D gene: TRBD1
V gene: TRBV9
CDR3 protein: CASSPRGDRGSEQYF
CDR3 DNA: TGTGCCAGCAGCCCCCGGGGGGACAGGGGGTCCGAGCAGTACTTC

clone size: few
J gene: TRBJ2-5
D gene: TRBD2
V gene: TRBV4-2
CDR3 protein: CASSQPGLGRETQYF
CDR3 DNA: TGTGCCAGCAGCCAACCGGGACTAGGGCGCGAGACCCAGTACTTC

clone size: .
J gene: TRBJ2-7
D gene: .
V gene: TRBV4-2
CDR3 protein: CASSQGGLSYEQYF
CDR3 DNA: TGTGCCAGCAGCCAAGGTGGCTTGTCCTACGAGCAGTACTTC

clone size: .
J gene: TRBJ2-2
D gene: .
V gene: TRBV5-1
CDR3 protein: CASSLDTPTNTGELFF
CDR3 DNA: TGCGCCAGCAGCTTAGACACCCCAACGAACACCGGGGAGCTGTTTTTT

clone size: .
J gene: TRBJ1-1
D gene: TRBD1
V gene: TRBV7-9
CDR3 protein: CASSRGTGQAFF
CDR3 DNA: TGTGCCAGCAGCCGAGGGACAGGGCAAGCTTTCTTT

clone size: few
J gene: TRBJ1-1
D gene: .
V gene: TRBV11-2
CDR3 protein: CASSSSVTVTEAFF
CDR3 DNA: TGTGCCAGCAGCTCTAGTGTTACCGTTACTGAAGCTTTCTTT

clone size: .
J gene: TRBJ2-3
D gene: TRBD2
V gene: TRBV7-2
CDR3 protein: CASSALGTSGGIDTQYF
CDR3 DNA: TGTGCCAGCAGCGCACTCGGGACTAGCGGGGGGATAGATACGCAGTATTTT

clone size: many
J gene: TRBJ2-7
D gene: TRBD1
V gene: TRBV27
CDR3 protein: CASSRRGLYEQYF
CDR3 DNA: TGTGCCAGCAGTCGAAGGGGGCTTTACGAGCAGTACTTC

clone size: few
J gene: TRBJ1-1
D gene: .
V gene: TRBV19
CDR3 protein: CASSIHSTGTEAFF
CDR3 DNA: TGTGCCAGTAGTATCCACAGCACAGGCACTGAAGCTTTCTTT